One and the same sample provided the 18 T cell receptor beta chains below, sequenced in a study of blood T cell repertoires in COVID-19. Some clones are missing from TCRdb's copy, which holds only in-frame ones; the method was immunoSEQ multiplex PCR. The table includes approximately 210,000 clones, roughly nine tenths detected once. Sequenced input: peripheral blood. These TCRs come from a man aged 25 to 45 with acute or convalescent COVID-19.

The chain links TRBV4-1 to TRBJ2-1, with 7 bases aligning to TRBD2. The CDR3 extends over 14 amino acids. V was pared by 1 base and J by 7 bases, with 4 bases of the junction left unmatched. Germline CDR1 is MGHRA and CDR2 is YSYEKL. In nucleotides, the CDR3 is TGCGCCAGCAGCCAAGGCGGGAGTTTAAATGAGCAGTTCTTC. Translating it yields CASSQGGSLNEQFF.

The CDR3 sequence is CASRYRDRDSQPQHF. The CDR3 DNA reads as TGTGCCAGCAGATACCGGGACAGGGATTCCCAGCCCCAGCATTTT. The chain is built from TRBV6-5 and TRBJ1-5; the match to TRBD1 covers 9 bases. The CDR3 is 15 amino acids. Germline assignment: CDR1 MNHEY and CDR2 SVGAGI. The V and J ends lost 6 bases and 7 bases, in that order; junction bases with no gene match: 10.

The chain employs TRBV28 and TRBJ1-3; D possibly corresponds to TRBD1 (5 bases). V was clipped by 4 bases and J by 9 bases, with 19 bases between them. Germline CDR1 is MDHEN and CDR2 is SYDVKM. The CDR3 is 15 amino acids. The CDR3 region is CASSSLQGWVGTIYF. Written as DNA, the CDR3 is TGTGCCAGCAGTTCCCTCCAGGGTTGGGTCGGCACCATATATTTT.

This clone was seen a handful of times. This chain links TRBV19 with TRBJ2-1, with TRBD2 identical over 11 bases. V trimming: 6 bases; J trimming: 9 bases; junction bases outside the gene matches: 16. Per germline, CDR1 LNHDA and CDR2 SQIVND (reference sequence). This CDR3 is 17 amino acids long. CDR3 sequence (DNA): TGTGCCAGTAGATCGATGGGGGTAACTAGCGGGAGTGGTGAGCAGTTCTTC. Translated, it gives CASRSMGVTSGSGEQFF.

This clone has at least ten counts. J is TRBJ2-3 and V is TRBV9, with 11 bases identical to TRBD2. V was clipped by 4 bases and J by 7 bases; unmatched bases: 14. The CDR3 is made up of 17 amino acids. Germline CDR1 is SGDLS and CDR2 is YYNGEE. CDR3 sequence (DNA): TGTGCCAGCAGCCTACAACCCGGGACTAGCGGTAGAAATACGCAGTATTTT. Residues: CASSLQPGTSGRNTQYF.

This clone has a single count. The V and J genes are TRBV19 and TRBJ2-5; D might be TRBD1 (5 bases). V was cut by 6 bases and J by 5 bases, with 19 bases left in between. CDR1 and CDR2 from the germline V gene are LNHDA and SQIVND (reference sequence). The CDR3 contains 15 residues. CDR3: CASSVVYLGQETQYF. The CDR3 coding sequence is TGTGCCAGTAGCGTAGTATACTTGGGGCAGGAGACCCAGTACTTC.

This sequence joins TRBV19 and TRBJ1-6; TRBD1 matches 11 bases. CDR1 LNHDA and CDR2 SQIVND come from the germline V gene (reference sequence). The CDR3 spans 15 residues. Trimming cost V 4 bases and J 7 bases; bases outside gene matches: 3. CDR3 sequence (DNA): TGTGCCAGTAGTACCGGGACAGGGGGAAATTCACCCCTCCACTTT. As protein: CASSTGTGGNSPLHF.

The CDR3 DNA reads as TGTGCCAGCAGCTTAGGGACAGGGGTAACAGATACGCAGTATTTT. Translated: CASSLGTGVTDTQYF. V usage is TRBV11-2 and J usage is TRBJ2-3; 9 nucleotides line up with TRBD1. CDR3 length: 15 residues. V trimming: 1 base; J trimming: 3 bases; junction bases outside the gene matches: 2. From germline, CDR1 is SGHAT and CDR2 FQNNGV.

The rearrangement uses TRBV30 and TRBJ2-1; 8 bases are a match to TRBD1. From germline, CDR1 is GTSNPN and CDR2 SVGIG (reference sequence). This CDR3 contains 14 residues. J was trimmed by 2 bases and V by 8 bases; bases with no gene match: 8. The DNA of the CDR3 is TGTGCCCTATCGGACAGGGCCCCCTACAATGAGCAGTTCTTC. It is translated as CALSDRAPYNEQFF.

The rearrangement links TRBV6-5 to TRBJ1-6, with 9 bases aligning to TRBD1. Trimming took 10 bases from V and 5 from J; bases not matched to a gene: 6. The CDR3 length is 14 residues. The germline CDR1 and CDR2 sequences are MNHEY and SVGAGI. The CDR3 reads CATLRDRDNSPLHF. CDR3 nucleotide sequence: TGTGCCACCCTCCGGGACAGGGATAATTCACCCCTCCACTTT.

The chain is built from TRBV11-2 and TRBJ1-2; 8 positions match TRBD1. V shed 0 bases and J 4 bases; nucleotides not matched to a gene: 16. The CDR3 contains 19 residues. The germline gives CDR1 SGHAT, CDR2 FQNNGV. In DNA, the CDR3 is TGTGCCAGCAGCTTAGAAGGAGGGTCTGGGACAGGAACCTCCTATGGCTACACCTTC. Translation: CASSLEGGSGTGTSYGYTF.

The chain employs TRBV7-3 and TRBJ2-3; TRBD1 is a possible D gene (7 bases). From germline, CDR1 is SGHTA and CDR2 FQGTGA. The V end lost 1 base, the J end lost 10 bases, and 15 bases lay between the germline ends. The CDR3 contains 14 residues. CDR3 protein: CASSLISTGEAQYF. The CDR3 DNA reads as TGTGCCAGCAGCTTAATCAGTACAGGGGAGGCGCAGTATTTT.

The DNA of the CDR3 is TGTGCCAGCTCCGACAGGAGGTCAACTAATGAAAAACTGTTTTTT. Its protein product is CASSDRRSTNEKLFF. J is TRBJ1-4 and V is TRBV18, with D possibly TRBD1 on 6 matching bases. The CDR3 is 15 amino acids. The germline gives CDR1 KGHSH, CDR2 LQKENI. V lost 6 bases and J lost 0, with 11 bases in between.

The CDR3 protein is CASSLSGTGGQPQHF. Written as DNA, the CDR3 is TGTGCCAGCAGTTTATCCGGGACAGGGGGTCAGCCCCAGCATTTT. The chain couples TRBV27 to TRBJ1-5, with 11 bases aligning to TRBD1. The V and J ends lost 0 bases and 6 bases, in that order; junction bases with no gene match: 1. CDR3 length: 15 residues. CDR1 and CDR2 (germline): MNHEY, SMNVEV (reference sequence).

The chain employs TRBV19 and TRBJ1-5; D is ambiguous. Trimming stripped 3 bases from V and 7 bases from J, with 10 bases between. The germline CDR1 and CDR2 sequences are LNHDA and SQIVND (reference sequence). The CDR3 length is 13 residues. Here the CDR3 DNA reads TGTGCCAGTAGTATTTCGGGTGGGCAGCCCCAGCATTTT. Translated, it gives CASSISGGQPQHF.

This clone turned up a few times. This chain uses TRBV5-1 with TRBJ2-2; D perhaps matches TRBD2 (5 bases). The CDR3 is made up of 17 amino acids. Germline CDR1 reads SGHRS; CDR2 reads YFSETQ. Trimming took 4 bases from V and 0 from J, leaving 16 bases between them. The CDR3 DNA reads TGCGCCAGCAGCCCGGATGCCACGCGGGCGAACACCGGGGAGCTGTTTTTT. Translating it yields CASSPDATRANTGELFF.

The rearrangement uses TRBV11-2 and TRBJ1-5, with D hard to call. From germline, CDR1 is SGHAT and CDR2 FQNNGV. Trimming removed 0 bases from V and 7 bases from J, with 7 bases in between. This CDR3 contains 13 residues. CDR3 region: CASSLDREQPQHF. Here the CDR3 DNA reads TGTGCCAGCAGCTTAGATCGCGAACAGCCCCAGCATTTT.

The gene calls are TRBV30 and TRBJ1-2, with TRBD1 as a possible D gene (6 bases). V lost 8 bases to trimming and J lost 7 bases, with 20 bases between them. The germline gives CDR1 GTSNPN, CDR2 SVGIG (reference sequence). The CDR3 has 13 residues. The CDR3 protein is CAGLQGLLRGYTF. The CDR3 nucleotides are TGTGCCGGCCTCCAGGGGTTGCTGCGTGGCTACACCTTC.